Listed here are 15 T cell receptor beta chains from one sample, sequenced in a study of human T cells and chemical hapten exposure. MiXCR was run by TCRdb on the RACE reads, yielding one entry per CDR3 protein. The sample consists of 70,000 to 80,000 distinct CDR3 sequences, 25% to 40% of them appearing once. The sample's time point: patch test 1, 2 weeks after DPC sensitization. Treatment defined: therapeutic diphenylcyclopropenone sensitization with weekly scalp DPC. The sample in question was whole blood, obtained in connection with sensitization to the hapten diphenylcyclopropenone (DPC). The source of these receptors is a man aged 35 to 55 with alopecia areata. Some clones in this sample may be carry-over from other donors' samples.

CDR3 in DNA: TGTGCCAGCAGCCACAGGGAACCCTTTGACTCTGGGGCCAACGTCCTGACTTTC. Its protein is CASSHREPFDSGANVLTF. This sequence joins TRBV3-1 and TRBJ2-6, with D tentatively TRBD1 (5 bases). Trimming took 3 bases from V and 0 from J, leaving 15 bases between them. Germline V gives CDR1 LGHDT, CDR2 YNNKEL (reference sequence). CDR3 length: 18 residues.

The gene calls are TRBV6-5 and TRBJ1-2, with TRBD1 matching over 9 bases. The germline CDR1 and CDR2 sequences are MNHEY and SVGAGI. The V segment lost 5 bases and the J segment 6 bases; nucleotides outside the gene matches: 10. The CDR3 consists of 15 residues. CDR3 in amino acids: CASSRTGTGMDGYTF. The CDR3 coding sequence is TGTGCCAGCAGTCGTACCGGGACAGGGATGGATGGCTACACCTTC.

The CDR3 loop is CSASGRGIYEQYF. As DNA, the CDR3 is TGCAGTGCTAGCGGGAGGGGGATATACGAGCAGTACTTC. The chain couples TRBV20-1 to TRBJ2-7; 8 bases line up with TRBD2. Germline-derived CDR1 and CDR2 are DFQATT and SNEGSKA (reference sequence). J was trimmed by 4 bases and V by 3 bases; bases with no gene match: 5. The CDR3 runs 13 residues.

The rearrangement links TRBV7-2 to TRBJ2-3, with TRBD2 as a possible D gene (6 bases). This CDR3 has 15 amino acids. Trimming removed 1 base from V and 4 bases from J, with 12 bases in between. Germline assignment: CDR1 SGHTA and CDR2 FQGNSA. CDR3 in amino acids: CASSLDGRWADTQYF. Here the CDR3 DNA reads TGTGCCAGCAGCTTAGACGGGAGATGGGCAGATACGCAGTATTTT.

This clonotype was picked up a small number of times. The chain uses TRBV7-2 and TRBJ1-3; TRBD1 matches at 7 bases. Germline V gives CDR1 SGHTA, CDR2 FQGNSA. Trimming removed 3 bases from V and 4 bases from J; junction bases left unmatched: 3. The CDR3 has 14 amino acids. CDR3 in amino acids: CASSLHRGGNTIYF. The CDR3 DNA sequence: TGTGCCAGCAGCTTGCACAGGGGCGGAAACACCATATATTTT.

The chain joins TRBV29-1 to TRBJ2-1, with 9 positions matching TRBD2. V shed 0 bases and J 2 bases; nucleotides not matched to a gene: 5. The CDR3 spans 16 residues. CDR1 and CDR2 (germline): SQVTM, ANQGSEA. The CDR3 region is CSVEDLAGGPYNEQFF. CDR3 nucleotides: TGCAGCGTTGAAGACTTGGCGGGAGGGCCCTACAATGAGCAGTTCTTC.

V gene TRBV12-3 or TRBV12-4 combines with J gene TRBJ2-3; 7 nucleotides match TRBD1. CDR3 length equals 15 residues. The V gene end was trimmed by 2 bases and the J gene end by 4 bases; junction bases not matched to a gene: 6. The CDR3 loop is CASSLPGQVADTQYF. In DNA, the CDR3 is TGTGCCAGCAGTTTACCCGGACAGGTGGCAGATACGCAGTATTTT.

The rearrangement links TRBV6-5 to TRBJ1-1; D is ambiguous. The V end lost 6 bases, the J end lost 7 bases, and 15 bases lay between the germline ends. This CDR3 has 13 residues. Looked up from germline, CDR1 is MNHEY and CDR2 is SVGAGI. The DNA for the CDR3 is TGTGCCAGCAGCGAGCTAACCGCGAGTGAAGCTTTCTTT. It yields the protein CASSELTASEAFF.

This clonotype was counted many times. The V gene is TRBV28, the J gene TRBJ1-5, with D uncertain. V shed 3 bases and J shed 4 bases, with 7 bases lying between them. The germline gives CDR1 MDHEN, CDR2 SYDVKM. The CDR3 consists of 13 residues. The CDR3, as DNA: TGTGCCAGCAGTTTTTCCCTTAATCAGCCCCAGCATTTT. Amino acid sequence: CASSFSLNQPQHF.

In this sample, this clonotype turned up many times. The chain carries TRBV6-4 and TRBJ2-2; D gene uncertain. CDR3 length: 15 amino acids. Germline V CDR1 and CDR2: MRHNA, SNTAGT. The V and J ends lost 0 bases and 5 bases respectively, with 10 bases between them. The DNA for the CDR3 is TGTGCCAGCAGTGACTCTCCCGAAACGACCGGGGAGCTGTTTTTT. Translation gives CASSDSPETTGELFF.

V gene TRBV10-3 combines with J gene TRBJ2-2; the match to TRBD1 covers 10 bases. V shed 3 bases, J shed 4 bases, and the junction held 5 bases outside the gene matches. CDR1 and CDR2 from the germline V gene are ENHRY and SYGVKD. CDR3 length: 16 amino acids. The CDR3, as DNA: TGTGCCATCAGTGACGCCGGGACAGGGGCCACCGGGGAGCTGTTTTTT. Encoded protein: CAISDAGTGATGELFF.

This clonotype was counted many times. The chain's CDR3 is CASSYGLFRDNYNSPLHF. DNA of the CDR3: TGTGCCAGCAGTTACGGCCTTTTCCGGGACAACTATAATTCACCCCTCCACTTT. The chain has TRBV6-6 and TRBJ1-6; D may be TRBD1 (6 bases). The CDR3 length is 18 residues. V was trimmed by 2 bases and J by 3 bases, leaving 17 bases between them. Germline V gene lookup returns CDR1 MNHNY and CDR2 SVGAGI (reference sequence).

V and J are TRBV14 and TRBJ2-1; D gene ambiguous. Germline values: CDR1 SGHDN, CDR2 FVKESK. Trimming took 1 base from V and 10 from J, leaving 8 bases between them. The CDR3 runs 12 residues. CDR3 coding DNA: TGTGCCAGCAGCCAAGGTGCATGGGAGCAGTTCTTC. Its translation: CASSQGAWEQFF.

Only a few counts were recorded for this clonotype. The CDR3 is CSARIRAFNVTTTAYEQYF. CDR3 DNA sequence: TGCAGTGCTAGAATCCGGGCTTTTAACGTGACGACCACAGCATACGAGCAGTACTTC. V usage is TRBV20-1 and J usage is TRBJ2-7; the D is unclear. The CDR3 sequence is 19 residues long. The germline gives CDR1 DFQATT, CDR2 SNEGSKA (reference sequence). Trimming stripped 2 bases from V and 4 bases from J, with 30 bases between.

The V and J genes are TRBV2 and TRBJ2-7, with D perhaps TRBD1 or TRBD2 (5 bases each). The CDR3 totals 13 residues. Germline assignment: CDR1 SNHLY and CDR2 FYNNEI. Trimming took 6 bases from V and 6 from J, leaving 15 bases between them. CDR3 bases: TGTGCCAGCAGACCCGGGACCCCTCCCGAGCAGTACTTC. This codes for CASRPGTPPEQYF.